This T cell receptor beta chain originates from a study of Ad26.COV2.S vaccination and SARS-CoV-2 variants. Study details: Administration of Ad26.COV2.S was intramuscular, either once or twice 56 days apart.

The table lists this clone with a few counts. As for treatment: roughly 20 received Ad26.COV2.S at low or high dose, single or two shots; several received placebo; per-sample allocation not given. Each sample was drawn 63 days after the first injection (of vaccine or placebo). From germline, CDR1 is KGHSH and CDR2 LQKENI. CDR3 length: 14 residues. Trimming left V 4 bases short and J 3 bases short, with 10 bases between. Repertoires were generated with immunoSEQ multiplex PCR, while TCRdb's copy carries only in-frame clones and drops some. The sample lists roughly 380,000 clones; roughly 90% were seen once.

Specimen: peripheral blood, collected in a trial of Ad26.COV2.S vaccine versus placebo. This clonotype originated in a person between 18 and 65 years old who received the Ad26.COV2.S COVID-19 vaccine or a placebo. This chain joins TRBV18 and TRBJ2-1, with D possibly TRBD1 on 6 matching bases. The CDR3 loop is CASSQNRDYNEQFF. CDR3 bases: TGTGCCAGCTCACAAAACAGGGACTACAATGAGCAGTTCTTC.